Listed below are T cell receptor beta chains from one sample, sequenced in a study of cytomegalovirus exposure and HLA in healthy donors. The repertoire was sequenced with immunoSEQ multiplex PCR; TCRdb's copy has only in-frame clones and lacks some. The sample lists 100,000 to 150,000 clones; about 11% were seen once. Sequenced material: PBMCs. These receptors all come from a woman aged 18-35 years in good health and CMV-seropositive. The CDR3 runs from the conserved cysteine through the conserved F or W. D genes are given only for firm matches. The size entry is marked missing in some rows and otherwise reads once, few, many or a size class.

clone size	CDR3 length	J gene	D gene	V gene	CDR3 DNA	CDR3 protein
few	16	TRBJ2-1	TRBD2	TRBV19	TGTGCCAGTAGTATAGCTAGCGGGGGCCCTTACAATGAGCAGTTCTTC	CASSIASGGPYNEQFF
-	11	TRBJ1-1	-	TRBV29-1	TGCAGCGTTATGGGGAGCACTGAAGCTTTCTTT	CSVMGSTEAFF
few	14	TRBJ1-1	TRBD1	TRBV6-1	TGTGCCAGCAGTGGGACAGGGGTTAGACGTGAAGCTTTCTTT	CASSGTGVRREAFF
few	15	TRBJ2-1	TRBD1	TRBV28	TGTGCCAGCAATGACTTAGGGACAGGGGGCAATGAGCAGTTCTTC	CASNDLGTGGNEQFF
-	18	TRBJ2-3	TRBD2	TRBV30	TGTGCCTGGAGTGTCGGAGCCTTCGGGGCTAGCGGGACAGATACGCAGTATTTT	CAWSVGAFGASGTDTQYF
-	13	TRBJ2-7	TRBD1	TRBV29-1	TGCAGCGCCCGGACAGGCGTCGACTACGAGCAGTACTTC	CSARTGVDYEQYF
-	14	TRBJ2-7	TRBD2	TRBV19	TGTGCCAGTAGTCGGACTAGCGGGTTCTACGAGCAGTACTTC	CASSRTSGFYEQYF
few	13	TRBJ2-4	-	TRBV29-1	TGCAGCGTTGAAGGTTTTTTAGAAAACATTCAGTACTTC	CSVEGFLENIQYF
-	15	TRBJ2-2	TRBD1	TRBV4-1	TGCGCCAGCAGCCAACAGGGGGTGAACACCGGGGAGCTGTTTTTT	CASSQQGVNTGELFF
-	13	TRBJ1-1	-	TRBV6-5	TGTGCCAGCAGTGACACAATCAACACTGAAGCTTTCTTT	CASSDTINTEAFF
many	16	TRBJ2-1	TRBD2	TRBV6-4	TGTGCCAGCAGTGACTCAGGGACTAGCTCCTACAATGAGCAGTTCTTC	CASSDSGTSSYNEQFF
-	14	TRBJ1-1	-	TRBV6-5	TGTGCCAGCAGTTACTCGAAGGGCAGGGGAGAAGCTTTCTTT	CASSYSKGRGEAFF
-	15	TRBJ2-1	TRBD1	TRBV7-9	TGTGCCAGCAGCTTATGGGACAGGGTTGGGAATGAGCAGTTCTTC	CASSLWDRVGNEQFF
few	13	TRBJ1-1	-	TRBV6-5	TGTGCCAGCAGTTACTCCAGTGCCACTGAAGCTTTCTTT	CASSYSSATEAFF
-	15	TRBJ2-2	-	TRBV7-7	TGTGCTAGCAGCTCTCGGGTTGGCTACACCGGGGAGCTGTTTTTT	CASSSRVGYTGELFF
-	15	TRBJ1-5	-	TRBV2	TGTGCCAGCAGTCAACACGGAGCTAGCAATCAGCCCCAGCATTTT	CASSQHGASNQPQHF
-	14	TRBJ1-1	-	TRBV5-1	TGCGCCAGCAGCCCGACGAGTTCAGCGAGAGGAGCTTTCTTT	CASSPTSSARGAFF
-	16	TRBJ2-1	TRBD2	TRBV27	TGTGCCAGCAGTTCCCCCACTAGCGGGAGTTTCGATGAGCAGTTCTTC	CASSSPTSGSFDEQFF
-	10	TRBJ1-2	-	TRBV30	TGTGCCTGGCGCGGGGATGGCTACACCTTC	CAWRGDGYTF
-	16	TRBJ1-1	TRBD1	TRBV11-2	TGTGCCAGCAGCCCTGGGGACAGGTTGAAGGACACTGAAGCTTTCTTT	CASSPGDRLKDTEAFF
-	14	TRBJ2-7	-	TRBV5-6	TGTGCCAGCAGCTTCTACGGGGGTGAGGGCGAGCAGTACTTC	CASSFYGGEGEQYF
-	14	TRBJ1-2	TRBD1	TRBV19	TGTGCCAGTAGTATGGTGGGACAGAACTATGGCTACACCTTC	CASSMVGQNYGYTF